The source of this TCR beta chain is a study of cytomegalovirus exposure and HLA in healthy donors. General study results and limits: Compared with the approximately 680-donor mean, an Asian-associated ancestry cluster reportedly had fewer N-insertions, according to a later analysis. Common viral pathogens seemed, in a later analysis, to connect with several of the most significant clusters. A missense DCLRE1C variant was associated with V- and J-gene trimming of TCR beta chains in a later analysis, and an independent cohort replicated the association.

This clone was detected once. No antigen is known for it. The CDR3 covers 14 residues. Trimming cost V 5 bases and J 4 bases, with 14 bases left between them. The germline CDR1 and CDR2 sequences are SNHLY and FYNNEI. The PCR used 60 Vbeta and 13 Jbeta primers. As handled by the study authors: Unique TCR beta chains numbered roughly 83 million in a later analysis, with around 11 million shared. Sequenced by immunoSEQ multiplex PCR; TCRdb stores in-frame clones only, minus some. Clone size and V and J calls were adopted from that table, with D and trimming inferred from the DNA. This sample has roughly 130,000 clones; about 80% occur once, and the top ten carry roughly 2.5%.

The clonotype originates from a boy between 2 and 10 years old in good health and CMV-seronegative. This chain connects TRBV2 to TRBJ1-2; D is ambiguous. Specimen: PBMCs. CDR3 DNA sequence: TGTGCCAGCAGTCCACTCCTCAGCGGCTATGGCTACACCTTC. Protein sequence: CASSPLLSGYGYTF.